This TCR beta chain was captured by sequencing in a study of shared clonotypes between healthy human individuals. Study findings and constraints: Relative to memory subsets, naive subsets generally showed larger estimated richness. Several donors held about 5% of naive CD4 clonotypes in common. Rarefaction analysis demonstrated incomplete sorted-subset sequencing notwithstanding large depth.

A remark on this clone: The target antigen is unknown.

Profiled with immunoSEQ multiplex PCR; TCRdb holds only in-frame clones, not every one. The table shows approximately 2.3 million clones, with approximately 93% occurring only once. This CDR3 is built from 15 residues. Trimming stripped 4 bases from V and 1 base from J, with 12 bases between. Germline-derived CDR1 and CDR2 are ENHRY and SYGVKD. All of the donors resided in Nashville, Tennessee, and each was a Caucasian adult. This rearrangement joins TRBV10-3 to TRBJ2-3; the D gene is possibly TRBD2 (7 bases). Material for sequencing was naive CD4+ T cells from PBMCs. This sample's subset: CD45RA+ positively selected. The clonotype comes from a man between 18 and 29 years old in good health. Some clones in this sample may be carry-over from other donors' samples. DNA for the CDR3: TGTGCCATCAGTGGGGGGGGCTCGGGCACAGATACGCAGTATTTT. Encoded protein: CAISGGGSGTDTQYF.